The present TCR beta chain was sequenced within a study of T cells in Graves' hyperthyroidism and ophthalmopathy. Whole-study findings and limits: Ophthalmopathy could be told apart from stable hyperthyroidism with a 13 V-J model.

In its sample, this clonotype was seen many times. Its matching antigen is unknown. It was RNA transcripts that yielded the amplified TCR beta CDR3 regions. RT-PCR in the first round (using the HTBI primer set) targeted the TCR CDR3. TCRdb re-called the multiplex PCR reads through MiXCR, storing one row per CDR3 protein. Of 600,000 or so distinct CDR3 sequences listed, under 60% are singletons. The sequence came from a woman under 30 with Graves' hyperthyroidism. The sequencing input was peripheral blood or thyroid tissue (not recorded which).

The CDR3, as DNA: TGCAGTGCGACAGGGACGGGGGGGCCCCAGCATTTT. Amino acid sequence: CSATGTGGPQHF. The rearrangement links TRBV20-1 to TRBJ1-5; TRBD1 agrees at 7 bases. V lost 6 bases and J lost 9; bases outside the gene matches: 8. Germline CDR1 reads DFQATT; CDR2 reads SNEGSKA (reference sequence). The CDR3 extends over 12 amino acids.